The present entry profiles one TCR beta chain with its context. What it binds is unknown. Unmatched junction bases numbered 5, after V lost 3 bases and J lost 3 bases. CDR1 and CDR2 from the germline V gene are SGHTA and FQGNSA. This CDR3 is built from 17 residues. TCRdb recomputed calls from the RT-PCR reads with MiXCR, one row per CDR3 protein. In the table there are about 520,000 distinct CDR3 sequences, approximately 24% of which are singletons. The sample is drawn from a study of response to subunit inactivated influenza vaccine. Study-level results: Every seasonal influenza vaccination brings in few new T cells, the authors suggested.

The receptor's source is a man in his fifties or sixties who received an inactivated influenza vaccine. Sequencing was performed on CD4+ T cells sorted from PBMCs, taken more than 4 days after vaccination. The chain uses TRBV7-2 and TRBJ2-7, with TRBD2 matching 16 bases. The CDR3 DNA reads TGTGCCAGCAGCTTCGGGACTAGCGGGAGGGGGATCTACGAGCAGTACTTC. Protein product: CASSFGTSGRGIYEQYF.